Sequencing of this TCR beta chain was carried out in a study of shared clonotypes between healthy human individuals. Turning to the study itself: Donors, aged 18 to 49, were a couple of women and a few men.

Each sorted subset replicate got 200 ng genomic DNA, roughly 30,000 genomes. TCRdb's table, derived via immunoSEQ multiplex PCR, lists solely in-frame clones and lacks some. The sample shows about 2 million clones, approximately 95% of them seen only once. The CDR3 length is 16 residues. Trimming shortened V by 4 bases and J by 6 bases, and 22 bases separated the two germline ends. Germline V gene lookup returns CDR1 MNHEY and CDR2 SMNVEV (reference sequence). Study outcomes and limitations: Even with large depth, rarefaction showed that sorted-subset sequencing was incomplete.

The naive CD8 subset, CD45RO-negative cells positively selected for CCR7, excluded terminally differentiated effector memory CD45RA+ cells. Donors, without exception, were Caucasian adults residing in Nashville, Tennessee. Points on this clone: What it binds is unknown.

V and J are TRBV27 and TRBJ2-7; possibly TRBD2 for D (5 bases). The specimen sequenced was naive CD8+ T cells sorted from blood. This receptor was taken from a man in his late teens or twenties in good health. The CDR3, as DNA: TGTGCCAGCAGTTCCCTAAGCGGAGAAGGCCCTCTCGAGCAGTACTTC. Translated, it gives CASSSLSGEGPLEQYF.